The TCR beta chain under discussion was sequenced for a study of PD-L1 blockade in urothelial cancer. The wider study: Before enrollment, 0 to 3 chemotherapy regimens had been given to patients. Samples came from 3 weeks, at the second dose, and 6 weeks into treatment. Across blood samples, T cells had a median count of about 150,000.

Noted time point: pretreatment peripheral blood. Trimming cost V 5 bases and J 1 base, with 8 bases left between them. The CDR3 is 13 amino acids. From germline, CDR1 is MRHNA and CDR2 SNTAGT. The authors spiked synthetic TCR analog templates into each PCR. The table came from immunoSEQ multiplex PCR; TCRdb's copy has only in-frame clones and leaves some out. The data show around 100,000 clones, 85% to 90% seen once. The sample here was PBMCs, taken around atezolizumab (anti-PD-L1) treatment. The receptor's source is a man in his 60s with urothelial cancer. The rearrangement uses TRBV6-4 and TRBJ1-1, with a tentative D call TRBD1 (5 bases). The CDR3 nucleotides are TGTGCCAGCAGTCGACAGTCGAACACTGAAGCTTTCTTT. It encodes CASSRQSNTEAFF.